This is a list of T cell receptor beta chains from one sample in a study of blood T cell repertoires in COVID-19. TCRdb keeps only in-frame clones here, not all; method: immunoSEQ multiplex PCR. Here the sample spans about 190,000 clones, about four fifths being singletons. Material for sequencing was PBMCs or T cells enriched from blood (not recorded which). The receptor set was obtained from a woman aged 25 to 45 who had recovered from COVID-19. Both conserved end residues are part of each CDR3. D genes are given only for firm matches. A row's size may be missing; if present it is once, few, many or a size class.

TRBJ2-3	-	-	TRBV14	CASSQVPGSSTDTQYF	TGTGCCAGCAGCCAAGTTCCGGGGTCTAGCACAGATACGCAGTATTTT
TRBJ1-2	-	-	TRBV4-1	CASSPLPGVGYGYTF	TGCGCCAGCAGCCCACTCCCAGGGGTTGGCTATGGCTACACCTTC
TRBJ2-1	TRBD2	-	TRBV5-1	CASSVGLAQNNEQFF	TGCGCCAGCAGCGTCGGACTAGCGCAGAACAATGAGCAGTTCTTC
TRBJ1-3	-	once	TRBV18	CASERSSGVIGNTIYF	TGTGCCAGCGAGAGATCTTCAGGGGTAATCGGAAACACCATATATTTT
TRBJ2-2	TRBD2	-	TRBV15	CATSRVGGGTGELFF	TGTGCCACCAGCAGAGTGGGGGGGGGCACCGGGGAGCTGTTTTTT
TRBJ1-2	-	-	TRBV10-3	CAIRVLQGVHYGYTF	TGTGCCATCAGGGTCTTACAGGGTGTTCACTATGGCTACACCTTC
TRBJ2-1	TRBD1	-	TRBV29-1	CSVETGVNEQFF	TGCAGCGTTGAAACAGGGGTTAATGAGCAGTTCTTC
TRBJ2-7	TRBD2	-	TRBV15	CATSRGGRGTYEQYF	TGTGCCACCAGCAGAGGCGGGAGAGGGACCTACGAGCAGTACTTC
TRBJ2-2	TRBD1	-	TRBV30	CAWSPGTGGLTGELFF	TGTGCCTGGAGTCCCGGGACAGGGGGCCTCACCGGGGAGCTGTTTTTT
TRBJ1-5	TRBD1	-	TRBV27	CASSFQGGGYQPQHF	TGTGCCAGCAGTTTTCAGGGGGGCGGTTATCAGCCCCAGCATTTT
TRBJ1-4	-	-	TRBV7-6	CASSLAGPPATNEKLFF	TGTGCCAGCAGCTTAGCGGGGCCACCAGCAACTAATGAAAAACTGTTTTTT
TRBJ2-1	TRBD2	-	TRBV19	CASSKGSGTSGGNEQFF	TGTGCCAGTAGTAAGGGGTCTGGGACTAGCGGGGGTAATGAGCAGTTCTTC
TRBJ2-7	TRBD1	-	TRBV9	CASSPRQGMSYEQYF	TGTGCCAGCAGCCCCCGACAGGGGATGAGCTACGAGCAGTACTTC
TRBJ1-1	-	few	TRBV7-2	CASSLGQALEAFF	TGTGCCAGCAGCTTAGGACAGGCCTTAGAAGCTTTCTTT
TRBJ1-2	-	-	TRBV29-1	CSVRAGDYGYTF	TGCAGCGTAAGGGCCGGGGACTATGGCTACACCTTC
TRBJ2-2	-	-	TRBV27	CASSLADGELFF	TGTGCCAGCAGTTTAGCGGACGGGGAGCTGTTTTTT
TRBJ1-1	TRBD1	-	TRBV2	CASSLGTGGLFTEAFF	TGTGCCAGCAGTCTCGGGACAGGGGGTTTGTTCACTGAAGCTTTCTTT
TRBJ1-1	TRBD1	-	TRBV18	CASSRQGEGTEAFF	TGTGCCAGCTCCCGACAGGGCGAGGGCACTGAAGCTTTCTTT
TRBJ2-3	TRBD1	-	TRBV11-3	CASSLGTGATDTQYF	TGTGCCAGCAGCTTAGGGACAGGGGCCACAGATACGCAGTATTTT
TRBJ1-2	-	-	TRBV6-5	CASSSSTGFYGYTF	TGTGCCAGCAGTTCCTCAACAGGCTTCTATGGCTACACCTTC